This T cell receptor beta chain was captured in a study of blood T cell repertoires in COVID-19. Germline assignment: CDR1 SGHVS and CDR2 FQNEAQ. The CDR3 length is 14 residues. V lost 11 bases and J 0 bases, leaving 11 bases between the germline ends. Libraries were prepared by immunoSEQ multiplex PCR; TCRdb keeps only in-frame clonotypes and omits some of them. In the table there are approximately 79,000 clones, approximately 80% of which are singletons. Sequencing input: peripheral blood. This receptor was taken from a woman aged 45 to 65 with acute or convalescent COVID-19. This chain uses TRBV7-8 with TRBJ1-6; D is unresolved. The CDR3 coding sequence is TGTGCCTCACGGTTGAGCTCCTATAATTCACCCCTCCACTTT. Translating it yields CASRLSSYNSPLHF.